This entry lists 5 T cell receptor beta chains sequenced from one sample in a study of shared clonotypes between healthy human individuals. The data were produced by immunoSEQ multiplex PCR, yet TCRdb's version contains in-frame clones alone and is incomplete. The data hold a few million clones, with just under 95% observed a single time. The sequencing sample was made of naive CD4+ T cells from PBMCs. The subset was: CD45RA+ positively selected. The receptors derive from a man younger than 35 in good health. Some clones in this sample may be carry-over from other donors' samples.

With regard to this clone: The same CDR3 can be traced to other DNA sequences in this sample. This sequence joins TRBV5-1 and TRBJ1-5; 9 positions agree with TRBD1. Germline assignment: CDR1 SGHRS and CDR2 YFSETQ. The CDR3 length is 15 residues. The ends lost 4 bases at V and 2 bases at J; junction bases unmatched: 4. The CDR3 is CASSLGQGGNQPQHF. For the CDR3, the DNA is TGCGCCAGCAGCCTGGGACAGGGAGGCAATCAGCCCCAGCATTTT.

Concerning this clone itself: This CDR3 is also generated by other DNA sequences in the sample. The chain couples TRBV18 to TRBJ2-1; D ambiguous. Trimming removed 3 bases at V and 0 bases at J, with 6 bases between. CDR3 length: 14 residues. Germline-derived CDR1 and CDR2 are KGHSH and LQKENI. CDR3 residues: CASSPPSSYNEQFF. The CDR3 DNA sequence: TGTGCCAGCTCACCTCCAAGCTCCTACAATGAGCAGTTCTTC.

The V gene is TRBV7-2, the J gene TRBJ2-7; 8 nucleotides line up with TRBD2. Germline CDR1 SGHTA, CDR2 FQGNSA. The CDR3 length is 12 residues. V lost 5 bases, J lost 6 bases, and 3 bases stayed unmatched. DNA of the CDR3: TGTGCCAGCAGCCCCCGGGGGGGCGAGCAGTACTTC. Its protein product is CASSPRGGEQYF.

The genes are TRBV5-1 and TRBJ2-7; 9 bases align to TRBD2. The length of the CDR3 is 15 residues. After removal of 0 bases from V and 3 bases from J, the junction contained 4 bases not matched to a gene. Per germline, CDR1 SGHRS and CDR2 YFSETQ. The CDR3 DNA sequence: TGCGCCAGCAGCTTGGAGTCTAGCGGGATCTACGAGCAGTACTTC. Its translation is CASSLESSGIYEQYF.

The chain combines TRBV11-2 with TRBJ2-7; D gene unclear. Germline values: CDR1 SGHAT, CDR2 FQNNGV. V was cut by 5 bases and J by 1 base, with 9 bases left in between. This CDR3 spans 13 amino acids. The chain's CDR3 is CASSPDRSYEQYF. CDR3 DNA: TGTGCCAGCAGCCCGGATCGATCCTACGAGCAGTACTTC.